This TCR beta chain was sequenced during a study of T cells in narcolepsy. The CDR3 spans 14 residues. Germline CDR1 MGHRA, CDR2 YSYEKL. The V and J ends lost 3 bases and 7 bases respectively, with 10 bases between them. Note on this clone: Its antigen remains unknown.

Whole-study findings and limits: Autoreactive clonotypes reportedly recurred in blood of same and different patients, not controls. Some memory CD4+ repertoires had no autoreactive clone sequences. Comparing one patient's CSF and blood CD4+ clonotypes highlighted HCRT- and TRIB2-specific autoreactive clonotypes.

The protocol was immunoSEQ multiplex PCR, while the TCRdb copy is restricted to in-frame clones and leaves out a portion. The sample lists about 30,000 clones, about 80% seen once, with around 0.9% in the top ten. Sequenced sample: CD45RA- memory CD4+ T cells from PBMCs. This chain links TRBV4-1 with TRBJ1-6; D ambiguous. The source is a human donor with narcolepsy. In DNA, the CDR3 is TGCGCCAGCAGCCAGGAGGCCAAAAATTCACCCCTCCACTTT. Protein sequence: CASSQEAKNSPLHF.